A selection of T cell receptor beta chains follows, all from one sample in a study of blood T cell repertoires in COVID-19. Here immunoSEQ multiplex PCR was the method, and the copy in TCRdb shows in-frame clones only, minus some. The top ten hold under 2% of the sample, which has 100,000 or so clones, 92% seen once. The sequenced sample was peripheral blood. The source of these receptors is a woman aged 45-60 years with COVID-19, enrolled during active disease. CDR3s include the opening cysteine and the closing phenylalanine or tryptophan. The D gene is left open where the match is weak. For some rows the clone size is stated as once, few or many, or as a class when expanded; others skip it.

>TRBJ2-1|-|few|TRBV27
CASSLSWAGEQFF
TGTGCCAGCAGTCTAAGCTGGGCTGGGGAGCAGTTCTTC
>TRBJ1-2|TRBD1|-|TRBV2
CASSKDRETSYTF
TGTGCCAGCAGTAAGGACAGGGAAACAAGCTACACCTTC
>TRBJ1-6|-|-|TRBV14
CASSQDLGAGSLTF
TGTGCCAGCAGCCAAGATTTAGGTGCGGGGTCTCTCACCTTT
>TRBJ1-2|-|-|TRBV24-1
CATSGGGKNYGYTF
TGTGCCACCAGTGGCGGCGGTAAGAACTATGGCTACACCTTC
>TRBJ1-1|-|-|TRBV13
CASSLWGGEAFF
TGTGCCAGCAGCTTATGGGGGGGCGAAGCTTTCTTT
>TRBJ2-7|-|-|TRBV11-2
CASSFTGSYEQYF
TGTGCCAGCAGCTTTACAGGGTCCTACGAGCAGTACTTC
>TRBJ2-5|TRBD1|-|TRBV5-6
CASSWTGGDETQYF
TGTGCCAGCAGCTGGACAGGGGGCGATGAGACCCAGTACTTC
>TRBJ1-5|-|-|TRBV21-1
CASSKGVGTGGNQPQHF
TGTGCCAGCAGCAAAGGTGTCGGGACAGGGGGCAATCAGCCCCAGCATTTT
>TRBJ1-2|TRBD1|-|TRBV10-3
CAISESVRTGKDGYTF
TGTGCCATCAGTGAGTCTGTAAGGACAGGGAAGGATGGCTACACCTTC
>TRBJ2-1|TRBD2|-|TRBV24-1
CATSGRFELGGSSNEQFF
TGTGCCACCAGTGGGAGATTCGAGTTGGGAGGGTCGAGCAATGAGCAGTTCTTC
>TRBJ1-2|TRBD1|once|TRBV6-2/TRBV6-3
CASSSTRQGGNYGYTF
TGTGCCAGCAGTTCGACACGACAGGGGGGGAACTATGGCTACACCTTC
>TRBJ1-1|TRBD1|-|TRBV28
CASSLFWDRGLVVNTEAFF
TGTGCCAGCAGTTTATTTTGGGACAGGGGTTTGGTCGTTAACACTGAAGCTTTCTTT
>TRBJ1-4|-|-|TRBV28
CASSISNEKLFF
TGTGCCAGCAGTATATCGAATGAAAAACTGTTTTTT
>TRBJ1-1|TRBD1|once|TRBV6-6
CASSYRGLNTEAFF
TGTGCCAGCAGCTACAGGGGGTTAAACACTGAAGCTTTCTTT
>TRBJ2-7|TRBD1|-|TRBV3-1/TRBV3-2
CASSRRQGLGEQYF
TGTGCCAGCAGCCGGAGACAGGGCCTAGGTGAGCAGTACTTC
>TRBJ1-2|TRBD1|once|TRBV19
CASHRGGYGYTF
TGTGCCAGTCACAGGGGCGGCTATGGCTACACCTTC
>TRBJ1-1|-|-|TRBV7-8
CASSLLTWNTEAFF
TGTGCCAGCAGCTTATTAACTTGGAACACTGAAGCTTTCTTT
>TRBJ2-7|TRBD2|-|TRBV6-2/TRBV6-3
CASTPVGLAADEQYF
TGTGCCAGCACCCCCGTGGGACTAGCGGCCGACGAGCAGTACTTC
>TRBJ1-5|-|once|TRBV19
CASSVRGARQPQHF
TGTGCCAGTAGTGTCAGGGGTGCAAGACAGCCCCAGCATTTT
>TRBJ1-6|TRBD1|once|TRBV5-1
CASSLIDRGGSPLHF
TGCGCCAGCAGCCTAATTGACAGGGGAGGTTCACCCCTCCACTTT
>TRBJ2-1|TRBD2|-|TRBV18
CASSPGLAGGPKYNEQFF
TGTGCCAGCTCTCCGGGACTAGCGGGGGGGCCGAAGTACAATGAGCAGTTCTTC
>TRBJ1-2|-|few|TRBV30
CAWNSGTGRGRGYTF
TGTGCCTGGAATTCAGGTACAGGCAGAGGTAGAGGCTACACCTTC
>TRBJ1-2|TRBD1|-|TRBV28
CASSVLGQGNYGYTF
TGTGCCAGCAGTGTCTTGGGACAGGGGAACTATGGCTACACCTTC
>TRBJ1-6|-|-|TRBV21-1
CASSGHRGDFSPLHF
TGTGCCAGCAGCGGCCACAGGGGAGATTTTTCACCCCTCCACTTT
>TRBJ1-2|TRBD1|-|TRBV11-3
CASSSPGQGYGYTF
TGTGCCAGCAGCTCTCCGGGACAGGGTTATGGCTACACCTTC
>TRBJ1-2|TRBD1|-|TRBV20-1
CSASNPIRTGGLKAYGYTF
TGCAGTGCTAGTAACCCTATCCGGACAGGGGGCTTGAAGGCCTATGGCTACACCTTC
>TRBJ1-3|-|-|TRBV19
CASSRGSGNTIYF
TGTGCCAGTAGCCGGGGATCCGGAAACACCATATATTTT
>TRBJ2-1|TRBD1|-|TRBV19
CASSIMGQGPNEQFF
TGTGCCAGTAGTATAATGGGACAGGGGCCGAATGAGCAGTTCTTC
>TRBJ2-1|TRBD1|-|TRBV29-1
CSVGDRDRGYNEQFF
TGCAGCGTTGGTGATAGGGACAGGGGATACAATGAGCAGTTCTTC
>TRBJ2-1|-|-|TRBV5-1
CASSQQYNEQFF
TGCGCCAGCAGTCAACAGTACAATGAGCAGTTCTTC
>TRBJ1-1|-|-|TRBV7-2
CASSLDRAVTEAFF
TGTGCCAGCAGCTTAGACAGGGCCGTCACTGAAGCTTTCTTT
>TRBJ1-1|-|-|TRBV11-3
CASSLPGKTEAFF
TGTGCCAGCAGCTTACCAGGGAAAACTGAAGCTTTCTTT
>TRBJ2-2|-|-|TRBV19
CASSINPPAGDTGELFF
TGTGCCAGTAGTATCAATCCTCCGGCAGGGGACACCGGGGAGCTGTTTTTT
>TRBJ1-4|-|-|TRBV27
CASSLGGTGEKLFF
TGTGCCAGCAGTTTAGGAGGGACGGGTGAAAAACTGTTTTTT
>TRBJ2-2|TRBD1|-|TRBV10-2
CASSESTGVGNTGELFF
TGCGCCAGCAGTGAGTCCACAGGGGTTGGCAACACCGGGGAGCTGTTTTTT
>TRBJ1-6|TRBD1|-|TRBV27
CASTRGDRANSPLHF
TGTGCCAGCACCCGGGGGGACAGGGCTAATTCACCCCTCCACTTT
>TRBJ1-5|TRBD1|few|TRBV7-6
CASSLGTGLQPQHF
TGTGCCAGCAGCTTAGGGACAGGGCTACAGCCCCAGCATTTT
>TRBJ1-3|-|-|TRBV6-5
CASRPGTSGNTIYF
TGTGCCAGCAGGCCGGGGACTTCTGGAAACACCATATATTTT
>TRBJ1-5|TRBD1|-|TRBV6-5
CASSRQGYNQPQHF
TGTGCCAGCAGTCGACAGGGGTACAATCAGCCCCAGCATTTT
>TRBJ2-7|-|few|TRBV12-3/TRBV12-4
CASSADSSYEQYF
TGTGCCAGCAGTGCGGACAGTTCCTACGAGCAGTACTTC
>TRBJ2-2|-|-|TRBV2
CASRRVEDTGELFF
TGTGCCAGCAGGAGGGTTGAGGACACCGGGGAGCTGTTTTTT
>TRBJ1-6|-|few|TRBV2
CASSLAGPLSSYNSPLHF
TGTGCCAGCAGTCTAGCGGGCCCACTATCCTCCTATAATTCACCCCTCCACTTT
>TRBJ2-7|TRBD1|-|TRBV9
CASLPRGPQREQYF
TGTGCCAGCCTACCGAGGGGGCCTCAAAGGGAGCAGTACTTC
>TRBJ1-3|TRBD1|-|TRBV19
CASSVPGQGSGNTIYF
TGTGCCAGTAGTGTCCCGGGACAGGGCTCTGGAAACACCATATATTTT
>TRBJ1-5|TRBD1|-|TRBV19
CASTIGTGGNQPQHF
TGTGCCAGTACCATTGGGACAGGGGGCAATCAGCCCCAGCATTTT
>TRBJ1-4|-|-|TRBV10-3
CAISETPQAGREKLFF
TGTGCCATCAGTGAGACGCCGCAGGCAGGGAGGGAAAAACTGTTTTTT
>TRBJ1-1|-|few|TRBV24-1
CATSINEAFF
TGTGCCACCAGTATTAATGAAGCTTTCTTT
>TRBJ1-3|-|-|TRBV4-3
CASSPGGSGNTIYF
TGCGCCAGCAGCCCCGGCGGCTCTGGAAACACCATATATTTT
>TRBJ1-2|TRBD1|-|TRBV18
CASSQDRSNYGYTF
TGTGCCAGCTCCCAGGACAGGAGTAACTATGGCTACACCTTC
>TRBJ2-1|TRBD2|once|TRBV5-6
CASSAPGTSGGVGDEQFF
TGTGCCAGCAGCGCCCCCGGGACTAGCGGGGGGGTTGGGGATGAGCAGTTCTTC
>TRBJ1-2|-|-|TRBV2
CASSETYRVGDGYTF
TGTGCCAGCAGTGAAACCTACAGGGTTGGGGATGGCTACACCTTC
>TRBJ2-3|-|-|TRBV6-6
CASSTTGNYGTDTQYF
TGTGCCAGCAGCACTACAGGGAACTATGGCACAGATACGCAGTATTTT
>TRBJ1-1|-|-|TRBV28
CASSPEAGHSNGAFF
TGTGCCAGCAGTCCAGAAGCGGGACATTCGAATGGGGCTTTCTTT
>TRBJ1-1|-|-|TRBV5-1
CASSPTRLMNTEAFF
TGCGCCAGCAGCCCCACCAGACTGATGAACACTGAAGCTTTCTTT
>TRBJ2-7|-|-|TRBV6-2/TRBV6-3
CASSYSSGFYEQYF
TGTGCCAGCAGTTACTCTTCAGGGTTCTACGAGCAGTACTTC